The 14 T cell receptor beta chains presented below share a single source sample, sequenced in a study of OX40 agonist ivuxolimab in advanced cancers. TCRdb keeps only in-frame clones here, not all; method: immunoSEQ multiplex PCR. The data show some 80,000 clones, about 83% seen once. The specimen was CD4+ or CD8+ T cells sorted from blood, collected in a trial of the OX40 agonist ivuxolimab. Every receptor here comes from an adult with an advanced solid tumor such as melanoma, head and neck, liver or kidney cancer.

Turning to this clone: Other nucleotide sequences in the sample specify the same CDR3. The V gene is TRBV2, the J gene TRBJ1-1; unclear D gene. V was cut by 8 bases and J by 1 base, with 8 bases left in between. The CDR3 runs to 12 residues. Germline V gives CDR1 SNHLY, CDR2 FYNNEI. CDR3 coding DNA: TGTGCCAGCTCTCTTGAGAACACTGAAGCTTTCTTT. Translating it yields CASSLENTEAFF.

The chain joins TRBV28 to TRBJ1-1, with 8 bases lining up with TRBD1. Germline CDR1 MDHEN, CDR2 SYDVKM. Trimming removed 3 bases from V and 9 bases from J; junction bases left unmatched: 6. This CDR3 has 13 residues. CDR3 sequence reads: CASSLGTGIKAFF. The DNA of the CDR3 is TGTGCCAGCAGTTTGGGGACAGGTATTAAAGCTTTCTTT.

The chain employs TRBV7-6 and TRBJ2-7; unclear D gene. V lost 0 bases to trimming and J lost 4 bases, with 7 bases between them. The CDR3 totals 13 residues. Germline V gives CDR1 SGHVS, CDR2 FNYEAQ. CDR3 protein: CASSLALGYEQYF. The DNA for the CDR3 is TGTGCCAGCAGCTTAGCCCTAGGATACGAGCAGTACTTC.

V and J are TRBV19 and TRBJ1-4, with a possible D match to TRBD1 (6 bases). Germline CDR1 is LNHDA and CDR2 is SQIVND (reference sequence). The length of the CDR3 is 15 residues. V dropped 5 bases and J dropped 5 bases, with 15 bases sitting between them. CDR3 region: CASSPPGHVNEKLFF. CDR3 sequence (DNA): TGTGCCAGTAGTCCACCGGGACACGTCAATGAAAAACTGTTTTTT.

The sample holds a few counts of this clone. This chain connects TRBV6-5 to TRBJ1-1, with 8 bases that match TRBD1. Losses at the gene ends were 5 bases for V and 12 bases for J; bases not matched to a gene: 14. Germline loops: CDR1 MNHEY, CDR2 SVGAGI. The CDR3 runs to 14 residues. Here the CDR3 DNA reads TGTGCCAGCAGTCCCTATCGGGACAGGCGGGGAACTTTCTTT. It is translated as CASSPYRDRRGTFF.

The chain links TRBV5-1 to TRBJ1-2, with TRBD1 matching 7 bases. The CDR3 is 17 amino acids. V dropped 7 bases and J dropped 4; count of bases not matched to a gene: 19. CDR1 and CDR2 (germline): SGHRS, YFSETQ. This CDR3 is CASGEQPRGAQGYGYTF. As DNA, the CDR3 is TGCGCCAGCGGCGAACAACCCAGGGGGGCGCAGGGCTATGGCTACACCTTC.

J is TRBJ2-1 and V is TRBV19, with 8 bases identical to TRBD2. Germline V gives CDR1 LNHDA, CDR2 SQIVND (reference sequence). This CDR3 has 16 residues. The V segment lost 3 bases and the J segment 5 bases; nucleotides outside the gene matches: 9. This chain's CDR3 is CASSMLTGTRNNEQFF. CDR3 bases: TGTGCCAGTAGTATGTTGACCGGGACTAGGAACAATGAGCAGTTCTTC.

The genes are TRBV6-5 and TRBJ1-2; D unresolved. The CDR3 length is 13 residues. The V end lost 1 base, the J end lost 3 bases, and 6 bases lay between the germline ends. Germline CDR1 and CDR2: MNHEY and SVGAGI. The CDR3 protein is CASSYLADYGYTF. The CDR3 bases are TGTGCCAGCAGTTACTTGGCGGACTATGGCTACACCTTC.

The chain couples TRBV18 to TRBJ1-4; the D is unclear. Trimming cost V 3 bases and J 5 bases, with 7 bases left between them. This CDR3 has 13 amino acids. Germline CDR1 is KGHSH and CDR2 is LQKENI. CDR3 bases: TGTGCCAGCTCACCGGCCTCAAATGAAAAACTGTTTTTT. Protein sequence: CASSPASNEKLFF.

V gene TRBV28 combines with J gene TRBJ1-5, with D tentatively TRBD1 (6 bases). Trimming shortened V by 2 bases and J by 10 bases, and 12 bases separated the two germline ends. The CDR3 contains 13 residues. Germline V lookup: CDR1 MDHEN, CDR2 SYDVKM. The chain's CDR3 is CASSLEGGRPQHF. The CDR3 bases are TGTGCCAGCAGTTTAGAGGGGGGGAGACCCCAGCATTTT.

The chain couples TRBV5-5 to TRBJ1-2, with D uncertain. The CDR3 contains 13 residues. Germline V CDR1 and CDR2: SGHKS, YYEKEE (reference sequence). Between the trimmed V and J ends, which lost 0 bases and 5 bases, there was a span of 8 bases. The CDR3 sequence: CASSLAGEYGYTF. The DNA for the CDR3 is TGTGCCAGCAGCTTGGCCGGGGAATATGGCTACACCTTC.

The rearrangement joins TRBV7-7 to TRBJ2-5; no reliable D call. Germline loops: CDR1 SSHAT, CDR2 FNYEAQ (reference sequence). V gave up 5 bases and J gave up 2 bases, with 15 bases separating them. CDR3 size: 15 residues. In nucleotides, the CDR3 is TGTGCCAGCAGCCTTTACGGCGGAACTCAAGAGACCCAGTACTTC. Translating it yields CASSLYGGTQETQYF.

The chain joins TRBV5-1 to TRBJ2-3; 9 bases line up with TRBD2. Germline CDR1 SGHRS, CDR2 YFSETQ. The CDR3 covers 18 residues. The V gene end was trimmed by 0 bases and the J gene end by 3 bases; junction bases not matched to a gene: 11. Here the CDR3 DNA reads TGCGCCAGCAGCTTGGCTGCTAGCGGGATAGGGGGTACAGATACGCAGTATTTT. As protein: CASSLAASGIGGTDTQYF.

J is TRBJ1-3 and V is TRBV28, with D uncertain. The CDR3 extends over 18 amino acids. The V gene's germline CDR1 is MDHEN and CDR2 SYDVKM. Between the trimmed V and J ends, which lost 4 bases and 1 base, there was a span of 20 bases. The chain's CDR3 is CASSSFLLGRTSGNTIYF. DNA of the CDR3: TGTGCCAGCAGTTCGTTTCTTCTCGGCCGGACGTCTGGAAACACCATATATTTT.